The TCR beta chain described here comes from a study of T cells in Graves' hyperthyroidism and ophthalmopathy. About the study: Before treatment of any kind, peripheral blood was taken at initial diagnosis. Overall study findings and caveats: Ophthalmopathy was separated from stable hyperthyroidism by a 13 V-J model.

RNA transcripts were the template for amplifying TCR beta CDR3 regions. HTBI primers were the set used in a first-round RT-PCR of the TCR CDR3. TCRdb used MiXCR to reprocess the multiplex PCR reads, holding one entry per CDR3 protein. The table lists some 600,000 distinct CDR3 sequences, 11% to 15% of them singletons. Hyperthyroidism had been newly diagnosed in patients aged 18 to 65, and its duration was under 2 months. Clinical symptoms, serum thyroxine, TRAb, thyroid ultrasound and orbital computed tomography informed diagnoses. This clonotype was picked up a small number of times. Its antigen remains unknown. This sequence was found in a woman aged 30 to 39 with Graves' hyperthyroidism that later progressed to Graves' ophthalmopathy. Sequenced: blood.

The chain's CDR3 is CASSPRTGTLDTQYF. For the CDR3, the DNA is TGTGCCAGCAGCCCCAGGACAGGGACGTTAGATACGCAGTATTTT. The chain couples TRBV14 to TRBJ2-3; TRBD1 matches 8 bases. Germline CDR1 reads SGHDN; CDR2 reads FVKESK. V lost 4 bases, J lost 5 bases, and 8 bases stayed unmatched. The CDR3 length is 15 residues.